Reported below is one T cell receptor beta chain. Per the original methods: Researchers report that nucleated cell counts were estimated from reference gene primer amplification. Measured with immunoSEQ multiplex PCR; TCRdb has only the in-frame clones, and not every one. V, J and clone size are those of that table, while D and trimming were read from the DNA. The sample lists approximately 200,000 clones; 88% were seen once. The source of the sample is a study of blood T cell repertoires in COVID-19. Study details: The origin of the acute and convalescent COVID-19 samples was the United States, Italy and Spain. Sample material is recorded as cDNA or gDNA derived from T cells, B-cell-depleted T cells, or PBMCs.

The CDR3 is 16 residues long. Trimming took 0 bases from V and 2 from J, leaving 13 bases between them. CDR1 and CDR2 from the germline V gene are SGHTA and FQGNSA. The sample was peripheral blood. This clonotype was obtained from a man aged 65-85 years with acute or convalescent COVID-19. This chain joins TRBV7-2 and TRBJ2-5; D is uncertain. The CDR3 DNA reads TGTGCCAGCAGCTTAGCGGGCCTGTTGTCGCAAGAGACCCAGTACTTC. It encodes CASSLAGLLSQETQYF.